Following are 28 T cell receptor beta chains from one sample sequenced in a study of T cell repertoires in cytomegalovirus infection. MiXCR, applied by TCRdb to the reads, yields one record per CDR3 protein. The sample contains 200,000 to 300,000 distinct CDR3 sequences, roughly 13% of which appear only once. The sequenced sample consisted of PBMCs. The receptor set was obtained from a human donor in good health (CMV status not recorded). Some clones in this sample may be carry-over from other donors' samples.

CDR3 nucleotide sequence: TGTGCCAGCAGTTACTCCACGGGAGAGGGGTACGAGCAGTACTTC. It translates to CASSYSTGEGYEQYF. V gene TRBV6-2 or TRBV6-3 combines with J gene TRBJ2-7; TRBD2 is a possible D gene (6 bases). V was trimmed by 0 bases and J by 4 bases, leaving 13 bases between them. The CDR3 runs 15 residues. Germline lookup yields CDR1 MNHEY and CDR2 SVGEGT.

The rearrangement links TRBV7-9 to TRBJ2-1; D is undetermined. The germline V gene encodes CDR1 SEHNR and CDR2 FQNEAQ (reference sequence). The CDR3 length is 14 residues. The germline V and J ends were trimmed by 1 base and 8 bases, with 12 bases remaining between them. Here the CDR3 reads CASSLVRQPHEQFF. The CDR3 DNA is TGTGCCAGCAGCTTAGTTCGTCAACCCCATGAGCAGTTCTTC.

This clonotype showed up many times. This chain uses TRBV7-2 with TRBJ2-7; the D is unclear. The CDR3 covers 11 residues. CDR1 SGHTA and CDR2 FQGNSA come from the germline V gene. Trimming left V 5 bases short and J 4 bases short, with 6 bases between. The CDR3: CASSPYYEQYF. CDR3 DNA sequence: TGTGCCAGCAGCCCTTATTACGAGCAGTACTTC.

This clonotype was seen at least ten times. The CDR3 coding sequence is TGTGCCAGCAGCCCCGTAGTGAGTAGCTACGAGCAGTACTTC. Its protein is CASSPVVSSYEQYF. The V gene is TRBV7-2, the J gene TRBJ2-7; D gene uncertain. This CDR3 spans 14 amino acids. Trimming took 5 bases from V and 3 from J, leaving 14 bases between them. Germline V lookup: CDR1 SGHTA, CDR2 FQGNSA.

This clonotype was detected a few times. The V and J genes are TRBV20-1 and TRBJ2-7, with D tentatively TRBD1 (6 bases). Trimming took off 6 bases at V and 6 bases at J, with 12 bases between the two ends. The CDR3 is made up of 11 amino acids. CDR1 is DFQATT and CDR2 is SNEGSKA in the germline V gene (reference sequence). CDR3 DNA: TGCAGTGCGGGCAGGGGCACCGAGCAGTACTTC. It yields the protein CSAGRGTEQYF.

In DNA, the CDR3 is TGCAGCGTTGCAGCGGGCTCTTCGAACACCGGGGAGCTGTTTTTT. Translated, it gives CSVAAGSSNTGELFF. The chain is built from TRBV29-1 and TRBJ2-2; D might be TRBD2 (6 bases). V lost 4 bases to trimming and J lost 0 bases, with 12 bases between them. The germline CDR1 and CDR2 sequences are SQVTM and ANQGSEA. The CDR3 loop spans 15 amino acids.

The chain links TRBV7-9 to TRBJ2-5; D is possibly TRBD1 (6 bases). The CDR3 is made up of 15 amino acids. Germline V lookup: CDR1 SEHNR, CDR2 FQNEAQ (reference sequence). Trimming pared 5 bases from V and 0 bases from J, leaving 13 bases between. The CDR3 sequence is CASSEGQSYQETQYF. As DNA, the CDR3 is TGTGCCAGCAGCGAAGGACAGAGTTACCAAGAGACCCAGTACTTC.

This clonotype was detected a few times. This rearrangement joins TRBV9 to TRBJ1-3, with D unclear. From germline, CDR1 is SGDLS and CDR2 YYNGEE. The CDR3 is made up of 13 amino acids. V lost 4 bases and J 9 bases, leaving 14 bases between the germline ends. Here the CDR3 reads CASSTRDGSTIYF. The CDR3 nucleotides read TGTGCCAGCAGCACACGAGATGGGAGCACCATATATTTT. The full variable domain, rest sourced from reference TRBV9 and TRBJ1-3, is DSGVTQTPKHLITATGQRVTLRCSPRSGDLSVYWYQQSLDQGLQFLIQYYNGEERAKGNILERFSAQQFPDLHSELNLSSLELGDSALYFCASSTRDGSTIYFGEGSWLTVV.

In this sample, this clonotype turned up many times. The chain uses TRBV7-3 and TRBJ2-2; D uncertain. Deletions cut 5 bases from V and 4 bases from J, with 8 bases between. The CDR3 is 13 residues long. The germline V gene has CDR1 SGHTA and CDR2 FQGTGA. The CDR3 region is CASSPSGTGELFF. CDR3 DNA sequence: TGTGCCAGCAGCCCATCGGGCACCGGGGAGCTGTTTTTT.

This clonotype came up once. CDR3 loop: CATSSGQGTDTQYF. The CDR3 DNA is TGTGCCACCAGCAGTGGACAGGGTACAGATACGCAGTATTTT. The chain employs TRBV15 and TRBJ2-3; 8 nucleotides line up with TRBD1. The CDR3 totals 14 residues. The germline CDR1 and CDR2 sequences are LNHNV and YYDKDF (reference sequence). With V trimmed by 3 bases and J by 3 bases, 2 bases remained unmatched.

This clonotype was seen many times. The gene calls are TRBV28 and TRBJ1-6; unclear D gene. Trimming pared 10 bases from V and 3 bases from J, leaving 13 bases between. Looked up from germline, CDR1 is MDHEN and CDR2 is SYDVKM. The CDR3 is made up of 14 amino acids. CDR3 residues: CATQGELYNSPLHF. DNA for the CDR3: TGTGCCACCCAAGGCGAGCTCTATAATTCACCCCTCCACTTT.

This clonotype appeared many times. The DNA for the CDR3 is TGCGCCAGCAGCCCCATGAGGACCTATGGCTACACCTTC. It is translated as CASSPMRTYGYTF. This rearrangement joins TRBV4-1 to TRBJ1-2; D is ambiguous. Germline V gene sequence: CDR1 MGHRA, CDR2 YSYEKL. The CDR3 loop spans 13 amino acids. V was shortened by 4 bases and J by 4 bases, with 10 bases between the two germline ends.

This clonotype came up many times. This rearrangement joins TRBV7-2 to TRBJ1-5, with 9 bases fitting TRBD1. Germline lookup yields CDR1 SGHTA and CDR2 FQGNSA. The J segment lost 6 bases and the V segment lost 6 bases, leaving 9 bases of the junction unmatched. The CDR3 consists of 15 residues. The CDR3 loop is CASSGGQGFSQPQHF. The CDR3 nucleotides are TGTGCCAGCAGTGGGGGACAGGGTTTTAGTCAGCCCCAGCATTTT. The variable domain in full, with the rest retrieved from reference TRBV7-2 and TRBJ1-5, is GAGVSQSPSNKVTEKGKDVELRCDPISGHTALYWYRQSLGQGLEFLIYFQGNSAPDKSGLPSDRFSAERTGGSVSTLTIQRTQQEDSAVYLCASSGGQGFSQPQHFGDGTRLSIL.

Details on this clonotype: This sequence may be a read error, since a much larger clone differs from it by one base. This chain joins TRBV7-2 and TRBJ1-1; possible D gene TRBD1, 6 bases. The CDR3 runs 15 residues. CDR1 SGHTA and CDR2 FQGNSA come from the germline V gene. This CDR3 reads CASSLAGGLNTESFF. CDR3 bases: TGTGCCAGCAGCTTAGCTGGGGGGCTGAACACTGAATCTTTCTTT.

A remark on this clonotype: Mismatch with germline at one junction end may stem from a read error. This sequence joins TRBV7-8 and TRBJ2-5; no firm D call. The CDR3 is 15 amino acids. Germline assignment: CDR1 SGHVS and CDR2 FQNEAQ. CDR3 nucleotides: TGTGCCAGCAGCTTAGATACCGGAAGGGAAGAGACCCAGCACTTC. This codes for CASSLDTGREETQHF.

The table lists this clonotype with many counts. The rearrangement uses TRBV19 and TRBJ2-3; D is possibly TRBD2 (6 bases). Trimming left V 5 bases short and J 6 bases short, with 18 bases between. This CDR3 spans 15 amino acids. Per the germline V gene, CDR1 is LNHDA and CDR2 is SQIVND (reference sequence). The CDR3 DNA is TGTGCCAGTAGTGCCGCTATAGCGGTTTCCGATACGCAGTATTTT. Its translation: CASSAAIAVSDTQYF.

J is TRBJ2-7 and V is TRBV7-2, with D unclear. V was clipped by 1 base and J by 3 bases, with 13 bases between them. The CDR3 totals 15 residues. Germline V gene lookup returns CDR1 SGHTA and CDR2 FQGNSA. In DNA, the CDR3 is TGTGCCAGCAGCTTAGGCACGTATGATATCTACGAGCAGTACTTC. The encoded protein is CASSLGTYDIYEQYF.

This clonotype was counted many times. V usage is TRBV7-6 and J usage is TRBJ2-2; no clear D. This CDR3 comprises 14 residues. The V gene lost 3 bases and the J gene lost 1 base, with 6 bases spanning the gap. The germline CDR1 and CDR2 sequences are SGHVS and FNYEAQ. CDR3 loop: CASSLQRNTGELFF. The CDR3 coding sequence is TGTGCCAGCAGCTTGCAGCGGAACACCGGGGAGCTGTTTTTT.

The chain links TRBV7-9 to TRBJ1-6, with TRBD1 matching 7 bases. CDR1 is SEHNR, CDR2 FQNEAQ, per germline (reference sequence). The V segment lost 5 bases and the J segment 7 bases; nucleotides outside the gene matches: 5. The CDR3 spans 14 residues. CDR3 nucleotide sequence: TGTGCCAGCAGCCACCGGGACAGAAATTCACCCCTCCACTTT. It yields the protein CASSHRDRNSPLHF. Using reference TRBV7-9 and TRBJ1-6 for the parts outside the CDR3, the full variable domain is DTGVSQNPRHKITKRGQNVTFRCDPISEHNRLYWYRQTLGQGPEFLTYFQNEAQLEKSRLLSDRFSAERPKGSFSTLEIQRTEQGDSAMYLCASSHRDRNSPLHFGNGTRLTVT.

This clonotype was detected many times. The chain combines TRBV10-3 with TRBJ2-1, with a possible D match to TRBD1 (6 bases). CDR1 and CDR2 from the germline V gene are ENHRY and SYGVKD. V was shortened by 9 bases and J by 8 bases, with 11 bases between the two germline ends. This CDR3 region has 11 residues. Written as DNA, the CDR3 is TGTGCCATTTCCAGGGGCGATGAGCAGTTCTTC. It encodes CAISRGDEQFF.

The genes are TRBV15 and TRBJ1-5, with unresolved D. CDR3 length: 12 amino acids. The germline CDR1 and CDR2 sequences are LNHNV and YYDKDF (reference sequence). V was clipped by 4 bases and J by 9 bases, with 10 bases between them. CDR3 in amino acids: CATSIPPGPQHF. The CDR3 bases are TGTGCCACCAGCATTCCTCCGGGGCCCCAGCATTTT.

The rearrangement uses TRBV6-5 and TRBJ1-2, with D possibly TRBD1 on 5 matching bases. The CDR3 covers 13 residues. The V and J ends lost 5 bases and 8 bases respectively, with 15 bases between them. Germline assignment: CDR1 MNHEY and CDR2 SVGAGI. CDR3 sequence (DNA): TGTGCCAGCAGTCCCATTATGGGGGGGGGCTACACCTTC. Residues: CASSPIMGGGYTF.

This clonotype was counted many times. The chain links TRBV6-2 or TRBV6-3 to TRBJ2-3; a possible D gene is TRBD1 (6 bases). From germline, CDR1 is MNHEY and CDR2 SVGEGT. The CDR3 spans 22 residues. Deletions cut 0 bases from V and 0 bases from J, with 28 bases between. The CDR3 protein is CASSYSMSGQGPKYSSTDTQYF. DNA of the CDR3: TGTGCCAGCAGTTACTCGATGTCGGGGCAGGGGCCCAAATATTCTAGCACAGATACGCAGTATTTT.

This clonotype occurred many times. CDR3 sequence: CASSFSRARGYTF. CDR3 nucleotides: TGTGCCAGCAGCTTTTCCAGGGCCCGGGGCTACACCTTC. This sequence joins TRBV11-2 and TRBJ1-2; TRBD1 is a possible D gene (5 bases). The CDR3 runs to 13 residues. The V and J ends lost 3 bases and 8 bases respectively, with 13 bases between them. Germline V gives CDR1 SGHAT, CDR2 FQNNGV.

This chain links TRBV20-1 with TRBJ2-5; TRBD1 agrees at 10 bases. Germline loops: CDR1 DFQATT, CDR2 SNEGSKA (reference sequence). CDR3 length: 17 residues. J lost 5 bases, V lost 6 bases, and 18 bases had no gene match. CDR3 in DNA: TGCAGTGCCCTATACGGACAGGGGGGGCATAAAGCTGAGACCCAGTACTTC. Translated, it gives CSALYGQGGHKAETQYF.

This clonotype was picked up a small number of times. The rearrangement joins TRBV5-8 to TRBJ2-4, with D perhaps TRBD1 or TRBD2 (5 bases each). With 4 bases removed from V and 1 base from J, the gap between germline ends came to 21 bases. The CDR3 loop spans 18 amino acids. Looked up from germline, CDR1 is SGHTS and CDR2 is YDEGEE. For the CDR3, the DNA is TGTGCCAGCAGCCGGACCGTCGGGGCAGGGAGTGCCAAAAACATTCAGTACTTC. It encodes CASSRTVGAGSAKNIQYF.

V usage is TRBV6-6 and J usage is TRBJ1-5; D is possibly TRBD1 (6 bases). Trimming pared 6 bases from V and 0 bases from J, leaving 12 bases between. The length of the CDR3 is 15 residues. The V gene's germline CDR1 is MNHNY and CDR2 SVGAGI (reference sequence). The CDR3 DNA reads as TGTGCCAGCAGAGGTTCAGGGGATAGCAATCAGCCCCAGCATTTT. Translation gives CASRGSGDSNQPQHF.

This chain uses TRBV7-9 with TRBJ1-1, with no clear D. CDR3 length equals 12 residues. V gave up 5 bases and J gave up 0 bases, with 4 bases separating them. The germline gives CDR1 SEHNR, CDR2 FQNEAQ (reference sequence). CDR3 bases: TGTGCCAGCAGCGAGATGAACACTGAAGCTTTCTTT. Its protein is CASSEMNTEAFF.